This record concerns one TCR beta chain sequence. This sample is drawn from a study of blood T cell repertoires in COVID-19. V shed 0 bases and J 4 bases; nucleotides not matched to a gene: 6. Germline values: CDR1 SGHNT, CDR2 YYREEE (reference sequence). This CDR3 comprises 17 residues. This table comes from immunoSEQ multiplex PCR, and its TCRdb copy is limited to in-frame clones, with some not included. The sample yields about 94,000 clones, about nine tenths seen once. The V call is TRBV5-4, the J call TRBJ2-2, with TRBD2 identical over 10 bases. The TCR comes from a woman aged 80 or older with acute or convalescent COVID-19. The sample taken for sequencing was peripheral blood. CDR3 protein: CASSLGAGGLGTGELFF. In nucleotides, the CDR3 is TGTGCCAGCAGCTTGGGAGCGGGGGGGCTCGGCACCGGGGAGCTGTTTTTT.